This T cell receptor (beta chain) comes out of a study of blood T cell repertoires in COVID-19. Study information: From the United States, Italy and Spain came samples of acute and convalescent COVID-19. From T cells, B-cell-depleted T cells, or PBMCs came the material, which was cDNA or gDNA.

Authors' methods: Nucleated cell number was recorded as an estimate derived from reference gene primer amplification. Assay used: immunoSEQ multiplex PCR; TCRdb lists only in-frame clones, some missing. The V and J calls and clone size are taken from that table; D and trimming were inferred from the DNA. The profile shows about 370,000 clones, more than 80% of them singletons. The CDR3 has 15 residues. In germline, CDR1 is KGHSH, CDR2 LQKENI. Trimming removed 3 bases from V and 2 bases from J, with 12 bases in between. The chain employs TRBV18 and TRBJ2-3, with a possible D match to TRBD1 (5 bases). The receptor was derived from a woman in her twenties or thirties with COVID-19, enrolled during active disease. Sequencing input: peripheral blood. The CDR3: CASSPQGHNTDTQYF. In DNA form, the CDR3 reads TGTGCCAGCTCACCCCAAGGACATAACACAGATACGCAGTATTTT.